A single T cell receptor beta chain is shown here with its context. Trimming took 0 bases from V and 1 from J, leaving 9 bases between them. Germline CDR1 is WSHSY and CDR2 is SAAADI. This CDR3 spans 16 amino acids. The data were obtained in a study of OX40 agonist ivuxolimab in advanced cancers. Using immunoSEQ multiplex PCR, the repertoire was profiled, and TCRdb retains in-frame clones only, with some absent. The sample includes some 90,000 clones, about 94% of them seen just once. V gene TRBV10-2 combines with J gene TRBJ2-2; D not certain. The source is an adult with an advanced solid tumor such as melanoma, head and neck, liver or kidney cancer. The source was CD4+ or CD8+ T cells sorted from blood, collected in a trial of the OX40 agonist ivuxolimab. The chain's CDR3 is CASSESTRWNTGELFF. The CDR3 DNA follows: TGCGCCAGCAGTGAGTCGACTCGCTGGAACACCGGGGAGCTGTTTTTT.